A selection of T cell receptor beta chains follows, all from one sample in a study of blood T cell repertoires in COVID-19. The table came from immunoSEQ multiplex PCR; TCRdb's copy has only in-frame clones and leaves some out. The profile shows hundreds of thousands of clones, 85% to 90% of them singletons. The sequenced material came from peripheral blood. Receptors originate from a woman aged 45 to 65 with COVID-19, enrolled during active disease. Each CDR3 is given with its conserved first and last residue. Size values are once, few and many counts, or a class for expanded clones, and some rows have none.

TRBJ1-5,TRBV6-5,.,CASRADRVQPQHF
TRBJ2-3,TRBV19,.,CASSLLAGNTDTQYF
TRBJ2-1,TRBV3-1/TRBV3-2,.,CASSQFAGNDAYNEQFF
TRBJ1-1,TRBV7-8,.,CASSLEGGLRNTEAFF
TRBJ1-1,TRBV15,.,CATSRDAGAWAFF
TRBJ2-2,TRBV3-1/TRBV3-2,.,CASSQQAGGGTGELFF
TRBJ1-6,TRBV18,.,CASSLTGVRSPLHF
TRBJ2-7,TRBV7-9,.,CASSLSGGNEQYF
TRBJ1-2,TRBV6-5,.,CASSQGSNYGYTF
TRBJ2-2,TRBV18,few,CASSPPLNTGELFF
TRBJ2-2,TRBV29-1,.,CSGRGLAGGLGELFF
TRBJ2-2,TRBV18,once,CASSPLESGELFF
TRBJ1-4,TRBV6-6,.,CASSYGGGLEEKLFF
TRBJ2-3,TRBV9,.,CASSARGLAGGRASTDTQYF
TRBJ2-2,TRBV6-2/TRBV6-3,.,CASSGLAGIVGELFF
TRBJ1-1,TRBV27,.,CASSSRGLVMNTEAFF
TRBJ1-1,TRBV6-1,.,CASSDDSIEVLAFF
TRBJ2-7,TRBV6-6,.,CASSYSTGVGNEQYF
TRBJ1-6,TRBV19,.,CASSIQNSPLHF
TRBJ2-1,TRBV27,.,CASSGGLVNEQFF
TRBJ2-5,TRBV4-2,.,CASSQVPSGETQYF
TRBJ2-3,TRBV3-1/TRBV3-2,.,CASSQVFITDTQYF
TRBJ1-4,TRBV4-3,.,CASSLSGTGDEKLFF
TRBJ2-7,TRBV11-3,.,CASSTRTSGSYEQYF
TRBJ2-7,TRBV5-5,.,CASSLIADEQYF
TRBJ2-4,TRBV2,few,CASSPPGLAPNIQYF
TRBJ2-3,TRBV12-3/TRBV12-4,.,CASSFWGEDTQYF
TRBJ2-1,TRBV2,.,CASSEGLAGPYNEQFF
TRBJ1-2,TRBV29-1,.,CSVEDNGLSRYGYTF
TRBJ1-5,TRBV27,.,CASSPDRGGNQPQHF
TRBJ1-1,TRBV19,.,CASKYRQGRTEAFF
TRBJ2-7,TRBV5-6,.,CASSLVPSGAYEQYF
TRBJ1-5,TRBV7-9,once,CASSRGQGGQPQHF
TRBJ2-1,TRBV7-2,.,CASSFEYSSYNEQFF
TRBJ2-7,TRBV27,.,CASSLSPGGYEQYF
TRBJ2-1,TRBV29-1,few,CSVEELTSGLYNEQFF
TRBJ1-2,TRBV5-1,few,CASSPDRGGYTF
TRBJ2-7,TRBV4-1,.,CASSPLPSGGKDYEQYF
TRBJ2-1,TRBV3-1/TRBV3-2,.,CASSQSPSGTYNEQFF
TRBJ1-5,TRBV30,.,CAWTSGSNQPQHF
TRBJ1-6,TRBV30,.,CAWEERRNSSPLHF
TRBJ1-2,TRBV5-4,.,CASTGTGRNHGYTF
TRBJ1-2,TRBV29-1,.,CSVGDWSYGYTF
TRBJ1-2,TRBV18,.,CASSPAARGDGYTF
TRBJ2-1,TRBV2,once,CASNSAGEQFF
TRBJ2-7,TRBV6-2/TRBV6-3,.,CASSYTASGREEQYF
TRBJ2-2,TRBV19,few,CASKAVSNTGELFF
TRBJ1-5,TRBV19,.,CASSTLGTGIDQPQHF